This note documents a single T cell receptor (beta chain) sequence. Its antigen is still unknown. In TCRdb, the reads were re-called with MiXCR into one record per CDR3 protein. This sample has about 340,000 distinct CDR3 sequences, with about 27% found just once. This record belongs to a study of T cell repertoires in cytomegalovirus infection. At the level of the study: Well-studied HLA-B-restricted CMV epitopes were used in the study alongside recently identified HLA-C-restricted ones. Based on public TCR beta signatures, there were indications of CMV infection and of a matching HLA type. Regarding the study as a whole: In two of eight donors, the top clonotype was HLA-C-restricted CMV-specific.

The CDR3 spans 14 residues. Germline V gene data show CDR1 as LNHNV and CDR2 as YYDKDF (reference sequence). V was trimmed by 1 base and J by 1 base, leaving 7 bases between them. Sequenced here: cultured PBMCs, sampled from culture after CMV antigen stimulation. The receptor comes from a human donor in good health (CMV status not recorded). Some clones in this sample may be carry-over from other donors' samples. This chain connects TRBV15 to TRBJ1-1; TRBD1 is a possible D gene (6 bases). The CDR3 bases are TGTGCCACCAGCAGAGCAGGGGAGAACACTGAAGCTTTCTTT. This encodes CATSRAGENTEAFF.